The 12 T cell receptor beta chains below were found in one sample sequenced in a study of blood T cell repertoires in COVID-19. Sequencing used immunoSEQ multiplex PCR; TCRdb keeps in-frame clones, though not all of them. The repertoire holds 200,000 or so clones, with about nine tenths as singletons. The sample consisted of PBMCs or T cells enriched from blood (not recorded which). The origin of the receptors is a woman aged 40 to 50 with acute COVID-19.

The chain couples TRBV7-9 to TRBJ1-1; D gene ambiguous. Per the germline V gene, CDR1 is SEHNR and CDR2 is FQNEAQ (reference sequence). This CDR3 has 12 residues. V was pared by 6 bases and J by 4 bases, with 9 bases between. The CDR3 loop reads CASRPTVTEAFF. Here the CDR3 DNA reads TGTGCCAGCAGACCCACAGTCACTGAAGCTTTCTTT.

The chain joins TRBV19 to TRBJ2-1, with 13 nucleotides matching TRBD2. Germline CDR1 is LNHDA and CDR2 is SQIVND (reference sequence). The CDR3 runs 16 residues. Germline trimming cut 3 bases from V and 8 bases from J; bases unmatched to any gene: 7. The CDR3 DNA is TGTGCCAGTAGTATTACACCCGGACTAGCGGGAGATGAGCAGTTCTTC. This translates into CASSITPGLAGDEQFF.

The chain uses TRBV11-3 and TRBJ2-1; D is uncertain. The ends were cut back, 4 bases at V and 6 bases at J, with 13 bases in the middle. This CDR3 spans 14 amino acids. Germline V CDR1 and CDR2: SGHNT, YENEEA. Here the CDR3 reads CASSYVVQSNEQFF. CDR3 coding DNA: TGTGCCAGCAGCTACGTCGTACAGTCCAATGAGCAGTTCTTC.

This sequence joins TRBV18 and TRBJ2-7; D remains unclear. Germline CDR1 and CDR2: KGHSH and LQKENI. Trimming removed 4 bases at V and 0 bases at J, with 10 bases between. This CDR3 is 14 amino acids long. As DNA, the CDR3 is TGTGCCAGCTCACGCGCGCGTTCCTCCTACGAGCAGTACTTC. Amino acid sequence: CASSRARSSYEQYF.

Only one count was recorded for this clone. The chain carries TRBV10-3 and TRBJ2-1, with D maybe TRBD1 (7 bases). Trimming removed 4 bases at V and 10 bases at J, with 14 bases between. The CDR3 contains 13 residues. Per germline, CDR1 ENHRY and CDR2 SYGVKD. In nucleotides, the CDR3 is TGTGCCATCAGTGGGAGGGGGACAGTGGAGCAGTTCTTC. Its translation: CAISGRGTVEQFF.

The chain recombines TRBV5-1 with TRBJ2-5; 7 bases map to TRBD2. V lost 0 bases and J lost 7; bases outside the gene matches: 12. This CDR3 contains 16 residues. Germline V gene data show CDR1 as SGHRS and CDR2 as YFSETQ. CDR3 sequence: CASSLGGLAAMGTQYF. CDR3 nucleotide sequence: TGCGCCAGCAGCTTGGGGGGCCTAGCGGCTATGGGGACCCAGTACTTC. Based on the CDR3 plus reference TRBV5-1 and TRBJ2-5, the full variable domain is KAGVTQTPRYLIKTRGQQVTLSCSPISGHRSVSWYQQTPGQGLQFLFEYFSETQRNKGNFPGRFSGRQFSNSRSEMNVSTLELGDSALYLCASSLGGLAAMGTQYFGPGTRLLVL.

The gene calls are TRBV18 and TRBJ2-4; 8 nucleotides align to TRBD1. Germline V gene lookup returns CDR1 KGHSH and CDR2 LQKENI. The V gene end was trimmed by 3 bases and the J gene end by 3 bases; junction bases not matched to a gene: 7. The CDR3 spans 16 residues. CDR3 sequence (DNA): TGTGCCAGCTCACCGGACAGGGTGGGGGGCAAAAACATTCAGTACTTC. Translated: CASSPDRVGGKNIQYF.

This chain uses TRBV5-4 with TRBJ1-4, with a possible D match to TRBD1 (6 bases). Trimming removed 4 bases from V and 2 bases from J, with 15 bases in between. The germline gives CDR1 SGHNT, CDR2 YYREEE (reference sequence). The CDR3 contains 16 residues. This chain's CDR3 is CASSLGTSVTNEKLFF. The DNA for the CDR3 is TGTGCCAGCAGCCTTGGGACATCGGTGACTAATGAAAAACTGTTTTTT.

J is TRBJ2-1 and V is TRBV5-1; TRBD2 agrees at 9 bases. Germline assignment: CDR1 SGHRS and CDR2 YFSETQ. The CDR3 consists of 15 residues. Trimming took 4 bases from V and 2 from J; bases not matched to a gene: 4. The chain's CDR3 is CASSPGTSPYNEQFF. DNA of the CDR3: TGCGCCAGCAGCCCCGGGACTAGCCCCTACAATGAGCAGTTCTTC.

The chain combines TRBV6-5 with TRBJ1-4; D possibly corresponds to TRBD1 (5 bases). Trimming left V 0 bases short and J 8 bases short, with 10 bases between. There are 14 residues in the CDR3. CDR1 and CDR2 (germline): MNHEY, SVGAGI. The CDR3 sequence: CASSYSGAWEKLFF. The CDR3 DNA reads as TGTGCCAGCAGTTACTCAGGGGCCTGGGAAAAACTGTTTTTT.

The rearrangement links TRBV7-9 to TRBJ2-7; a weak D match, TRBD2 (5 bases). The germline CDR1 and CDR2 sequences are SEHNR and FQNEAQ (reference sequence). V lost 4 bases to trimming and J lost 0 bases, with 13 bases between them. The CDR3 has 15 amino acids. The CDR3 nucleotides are TGTGCCAGCAGCTCCCTAGGAGGTAACTCCTACGAGCAGTACTTC. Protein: CASSSLGGNSYEQYF.

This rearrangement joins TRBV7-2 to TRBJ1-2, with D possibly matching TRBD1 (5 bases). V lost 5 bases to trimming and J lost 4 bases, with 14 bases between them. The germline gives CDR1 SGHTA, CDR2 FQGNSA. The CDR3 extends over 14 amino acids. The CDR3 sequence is CASSPYGGTYGYTF. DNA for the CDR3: TGTGCCAGCAGCCCGTACGGGGGGACCTATGGCTACACCTTC. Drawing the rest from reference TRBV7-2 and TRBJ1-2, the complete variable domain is GAGVSQSPSNKVTEKGKDVELRCDPISGHTALYWYRQSLGQGLEFLIYFQGNSAPDKSGLPSDRFSAERTGGSVSTLTIQRTQQEDSAVYLCASSPYGGTYGYTFGSGTRLTVV.